Below are 21 T cell receptor beta chains sequenced from a single sample in a study of CD8 T cells in ankylosing spondylitis. Antigens for these TCRs are unknown. TCRdb called the 5' RACE reads again in MiXCR, with one record for every CDR3 protein. This table has over 450,000 distinct CDR3 sequences, approximately 12% appearing once. Study outcomes and limitations: Blood from ankylosing spondylitis patients appeared to carry a characteristic eight-variant TCR beta motif.

Sequenced input: blood, either unsorted or a sorted T cell fraction (not recorded which). Receptor source: a male donor with ankylosing spondylitis.

This clonotype occurred many times. The chain combines TRBV7-9 with TRBJ2-1, with 11 bases aligning to TRBD2. This CDR3 spans 15 amino acids. CDR1 and CDR2 from the germline V gene are SEHNR and FQNEAQ (reference sequence). The V segment lost 3 bases and the J segment 7 bases; nucleotides outside the gene matches: 5. The DNA for the CDR3 is TGTGCCAGCAGCTTGGTACTAGCGGGAGTTAATGAGCAGTTCTTC. This codes for CASSLVLAGVNEQFF.

This clonotype has just a few counts. This rearrangement joins TRBV6-1 to TRBJ2-3; 8 positions agree with TRBD1. This CDR3 has 15 amino acids. CDR1 is MNHNS, CDR2 SASEGT, per germline. After removal of 5 bases from V and 2 bases from J, the junction contained 6 bases not matched to a gene. The chain's CDR3 is CASSPGQVSTDTQYF. The CDR3 DNA follows: TGTGCCAGCAGTCCGGGACAGGTCTCCACAGATACGCAGTATTTT.

The rearrangement joins TRBV7-2 to TRBJ2-1; no reliable D call. The germline gives CDR1 SGHTA, CDR2 FQGNSA. The CDR3 sequence is 15 residues long. With 3 bases removed from V and 0 bases from J, the gap between germline ends came to 9 bases. DNA of the CDR3: TGTGCCAGCAGCTTCGGGCCCATCTCCTACAATGAGCAGTTCTTC. Translated, it gives CASSFGPISYNEQFF.

This rearrangement joins TRBV2 to TRBJ2-7; TRBD1 might be the D (6 bases). The V end lost 2 bases, the J end lost 0 bases, and 8 bases lay between the germline ends. Germline CDR1 reads SNHLY; CDR2 reads FYNNEI. CDR3 length: 14 residues. CDR3 nucleotide sequence: TGTGCCAGCAGTGAACAGGGGAGCTCCTACGAGCAGTACGTC. Residues: CASSEQGSSYEQYV.

This clonotype appeared a few times. The genes are TRBV20-1 and TRBJ2-7, with 7 bases lining up with TRBD1. The length of the CDR3 is 12 residues. After removal of 4 bases from V and 3 bases from J, the junction contained 3 bases not matched to a gene. CDR1 DFQATT and CDR2 SNEGSKA come from the germline V gene (reference sequence). Here the CDR3 reads CSATGQLYEQYV. In DNA form, the CDR3 reads TGCAGTGCTACGGGACAGCTCTACGAGCAGTACGTC.

The chain joins TRBV10-1 to TRBJ1-2; D uncertain. This CDR3 has 13 residues. The V gene's germline CDR1 is WNHNN and CDR2 SYGVQD (reference sequence). V dropped 0 bases and J dropped 4 bases, with 6 bases sitting between them. The DNA of the CDR3 is TGCGCCAGCAGTGAGTCGGGCACCTATGGCTACACCTTC. Translated, it gives CASSESGTYGYTF.

This clonotype was seen more than once but under ten times. The chain combines TRBV15 with TRBJ2-5; 12 bases match TRBD2. The germline V gene encodes CDR1 LNHNV and CDR2 YYDKDF (reference sequence). V trimming: 0 bases; J trimming: 6 bases; junction bases outside the gene matches: 11. This CDR3 is 18 amino acids long. The CDR3 spells CATSREKSLAGGLKTQYF. CDR3 coding DNA: TGTGCCACCAGCAGAGAAAAGTCCCTAGCGGGAGGGTTAAAGACCCAGTACTTC.

This chain links TRBV9 with TRBJ2-1, with TRBD1 matching over 7 bases. The V gene's germline CDR1 is SGDLS and CDR2 YYNGEE. The CDR3 spans 16 residues. The ends lost 0 bases at V and 7 bases at J; junction bases unmatched: 10. CDR3 loop: CASSVGGSRGLNEQFF. Written as DNA, the CDR3 is TGTGCCAGCAGCGTAGGTGGGTCGAGGGGGCTGAATGAGCAGTTCTTC.

The chain links TRBV3-1 to TRBJ2-3; 9 bases fit TRBD2. Trimming took 9 bases from V and 1 from J; bases not matched to a gene: 8. Germline assignment: CDR1 LGHDT and CDR2 YNNKEL (reference sequence). This CDR3 spans 15 amino acids. The CDR3 DNA reads TGTGCCAGTAGACTTAGCGGGAGTGGCACAGATACGCAGTATTTT. Amino acid sequence: CASRLSGSGTDTQYF.

This clonotype was seen only a few times. The chain employs TRBV20-1 and TRBJ2-7; 8 nucleotides align to TRBD2. V trimming: 8 bases; J trimming: 1 base; junction bases outside the gene matches: 19. The germline V gene has CDR1 DFQATT and CDR2 SNEGSKA (reference sequence). The CDR3 loop spans 17 amino acids. The CDR3 sequence: CSPTGQAGVSRSYEQYV. Here the CDR3 DNA reads TGCAGTCCAACGGGGCAAGCGGGAGTAAGTCGGTCCTACGAGCAGTACGTC.

This sequence joins TRBV6-1 and TRBJ2-4; the match to TRBD2 covers 8 bases. Trimming took 5 bases from V and 6 from J; bases not matched to a gene: 9. There are 15 residues in the CDR3. Germline V gives CDR1 MNHNS, CDR2 SASEGT. The CDR3 sequence is CASSRGVAGINIQYF. The CDR3 bases are TGTGCCAGCAGTCGAGGGGTAGCGGGAATAAACATTCAGTACTTC.

In its sample, this clonotype was seen a few times. This chain connects TRBV27 to TRBJ1-3, with D unresolved. This CDR3 has 15 residues. Trimming pared 4 bases from V and 1 base from J, leaving 11 bases between. Germline assignment: CDR1 MNHEY and CDR2 SMNVEV (reference sequence). CDR3 amino acids: CASSSILGSGNTIYF. CDR3 DNA: TGTGCCAGCAGTTCCATCTTGGGGTCTGGAAACACCATATATTTT.

This clonotype was picked up a small number of times. This chain links TRBV5-8 with TRBJ2-3; 7 nucleotides line up with TRBD2. The junction had 6 bases not matched to a gene; V was cut back by 3 bases and J by 5 bases. Germline V gives CDR1 SGHTS, CDR2 YDEGEE. The CDR3 is made up of 14 amino acids. CDR3 sequence (DNA): TGTGCCAGCAGCTCGGCGGGAGTGGTAGATACGCAGTATTTT. Encoded protein: CASSSAGVVDTQYF.

There are a few counts of this clonotype. This chain connects TRBV12-3 or TRBV12-4 to TRBJ2-5, with a tentative D call TRBD1 (6 bases). CDR3 length: 12 amino acids. V dropped 10 bases and J dropped 5 bases, with 14 bases sitting between them. The CDR3 region has the DNA TGTGCCATAGGACAGACTCTGGAGACCCAGTACTTC. Encoded protein: CAIGQTLETQYF.

The chain uses TRBV9 and TRBJ1-5; no clear D. The CDR3 has 15 residues. Germline CDR1 reads SGDLS; CDR2 reads YYNGEE. Trimming left V 4 bases short and J 6 bases short, with 17 bases between. The CDR3 here is CASSSEGRPGQPQHF. The CDR3 DNA is TGTGCCAGCAGCTCCGAAGGTAGGCCTGGTCAGCCCCAGCATTTT. Looking up the rest from reference TRBV9 and TRBJ1-5 gives the full variable domain: DSGVTQTPKHLITATGQRVTLRCSPRSGDLSVYWYQQSLDQGLQFLIQYYNGEERAKGNILERFSAQQFPDLHSELNLSSLELGDSALYFCASSSEGRPGQPQHFGDGTRLSIL.

The table lists this clonotype with many counts. The gene calls are TRBV5-1 and TRBJ2-1; 8 nucleotides align to TRBD2. V lost 0 bases, J lost 5 bases, and 7 bases stayed unmatched. In germline, CDR1 is SGHRS, CDR2 YFSETQ. This CDR3 spans 16 amino acids. CDR3 in amino acids: CASSLDRAGADNEQFF. The CDR3 bases are TGCGCCAGCAGCTTGGATCGAGCGGGGGCCGACAATGAGCAGTTCTTC.

This clonotype was recorded a few times. The chain carries TRBV20-1 and TRBJ2-3; 9 bases align to TRBD2. This CDR3 comprises 15 residues. The V and J ends lost 5 bases and 6 bases, in that order; junction bases with no gene match: 12. Germline V gene sequence: CDR1 DFQATT, CDR2 SNEGSKA (reference sequence). The CDR3 is CSADLAGAIGDTQYF. CDR3 sequence (DNA): TGCAGTGCTGATTTAGCGGGAGCCATTGGCGATACGCAGTATTTT.

This clonotype was observed many times. The gene calls are TRBV12-3 or TRBV12-4 and TRBJ2-2; D gene uncertain. Trimming pared 5 bases from V and 1 base from J, leaving 8 bases between. There are 14 residues in the CDR3. The CDR3 loop reads CASSITLNTGELFF. The CDR3 DNA reads as TGTGCCAGCAGTATCACCTTGAACACCGGGGAGCTGTTTTTT.

This clonotype showed up just a few times. This chain joins TRBV20-1 and TRBJ2-3; no definite D call. The CDR3 covers 12 residues. Germline CDR1 DFQATT, CDR2 SNEGSKA (reference sequence). With 0 bases removed from V and 5 bases from J, the gap between germline ends came to 6 bases. CDR3 nucleotide sequence: TGCAGTGCTAGAGAGAATATAGATACGCAGTATTTT. Encoded protein: CSARENIDTQYF.

This clonotype was detected only a few times. The chain is built from TRBV5-1 and TRBJ2-5; D uncertain. Trimming left V 4 bases short and J 5 bases short, with 15 bases between. The CDR3 spans 14 residues. Germline V gene sequence: CDR1 SGHRS, CDR2 YFSETQ. CDR3 in amino acids: CASSRTLGMETQYF. CDR3 nucleotide sequence: TGCGCCAGCAGCCGGACCCTGGGGATGGAGACCCAGTACTTC.

In this sample, this clonotype turned up a few times. This chain uses TRBV24-1 with TRBJ2-5; possible D gene TRBD2, 6 bases. Germline assignment: CDR1 KGHDR and CDR2 SFDVKD. There are 17 residues in the CDR3. V lost 3 bases and J 5 bases, leaving 21 bases between the germline ends. The CDR3 is CATSDPPGVGGEETQYF. Here the CDR3 DNA reads TGTGCCACCAGTGATCCCCCGGGCGTCGGGGGTGAGGAGACCCAGTACTTC.